This TCR beta chain was obtained from a study of cytomegalovirus exposure and HLA in healthy donors. Of note for this clone: Its antigen is not identified.

The V and J ends lost 4 bases and 1 base, in that order; junction bases with no gene match: 4. Germline values: CDR1 SGHRS, CDR2 YFSETQ. This CDR3 spans 14 amino acids. Study results and caveats: Being productive about 87% or about 30% of the time was typical of most TCR beta V segments in an earlier analysis. Within the data, a cluster of highly shared sequence variants was likely a sequencing artifact. Later analysis suggested links between common viral pathogens and several top significant clusters. Follow-up analysis later connected one missense variant in DCLRE1C with trimming of TCR beta V- and J-genes.

PCR amplification relied on 60 Vbeta primers (plus 13 Jbeta primers). TCRdb's copy holds only in-frame clones and misses some; the assay was immunoSEQ multiplex PCR. This table has some 150,000 clones, about three quarters appearing once. The TCR sequence derives from a middle-aged man in good health and CMV-seropositive. This chain connects TRBV5-1 to TRBJ2-5, with 7 positions matching TRBD1. The sequenced sample consisted of PBMCs. The CDR3 bases are TGCGCCAGCAGCGGGACAGAAAGCCAAGAGACCCAGTACTTC. It codes for CASSGTESQETQYF.